The sequence of this T cell receptor beta chain was determined in a study of blood T cell repertoires in COVID-19. Study as a whole: PBMCs, B-cell-depleted T cells, or T cells were the source of the cDNA or gDNA that made up the material.

CDR3 length: 12 amino acids. The ends were cut back, 4 bases at V and 4 bases at J, with 4 bases in the middle. CDR1 and CDR2 from the germline V gene are SGHTA and FQGNSA. Here immunoSEQ multiplex PCR was the method, and the copy in TCRdb shows in-frame clones only, minus some. Of under 150,000 clones in the sample, over 75% were seen once. The source material was peripheral blood. This TCR came from a man older than 75 with acute or convalescent COVID-19. J is TRBJ1-4 and V is TRBV7-2; D gene ambiguous. The CDR3 loop is CASSYYNEKLFF. In DNA form, the CDR3 reads TGTGCCAGCAGCTATTATAATGAAAAACTGTTTTTT.